The 27 T cell receptor beta chains listed next were all sequenced from one sample in a study of graft-versus-host responses after intestinal transplantation. Generated by immunoSEQ multiplex PCR, the TCRdb table keeps only in-frame clones and is missing some. The sample carries about 29,000 clones, 70% to 90% recorded once. This specimen consisted of PBMCs, obtained about 430 days after intestinal transplantation. The receptors here all came from a human patient who received an intestinal transplant, so some T cells may come from the graft donor.

The gene calls are TRBV7-9 and TRBJ2-3; D is unresolved. Germline CDR1 reads SEHNR; CDR2 reads FQNEAQ (reference sequence). CDR3 size: 12 residues. V was clipped by 5 bases and J by 4 bases, with 7 bases between them. CDR3 sequence reads: CASSTGADTQYF. The CDR3 DNA reads as TGTGCCAGCAGCACTGGTGCAGATACGCAGTATTTT.

J is TRBJ2-1 and V is TRBV7-2; D may be TRBD1 or TRBD2 (6 bases each). V was pared by 5 bases and J by 8 bases, with 13 bases between. Per germline, CDR1 SGHTA and CDR2 FQGNSA. The CDR3 contains 13 residues. The CDR3 DNA is TGTGCCAGCAGCCCAGAGGGGGGCCATGAGCAGTTCTTC. Amino acid sequence: CASSPEGGHEQFF.

The rearrangement links TRBV7-2 to TRBJ2-1; TRBD2 matches 11 bases. Germline CDR1 and CDR2: SGHTA and FQGNSA. The CDR3 consists of 14 residues. V lost 10 bases and J lost 0; bases outside the gene matches: 2. The CDR3 DNA reads as TGTGCCACACTAGCGGGGGCCTCCTACAATGAGCAGTTCTTC. It yields the protein CATLAGASYNEQFF. Full variable domain (missing parts from reference TRBV7-2 and TRBJ2-1): GAGVSQSPSNKVTEKGKDVELRCDPISGHTALYWYRQSLGQGLEFLIYFQGNSAPDKSGLPSDRFSAERTGGSVSTLTIQRTQQEDSAVYLCATLAGASYNEQFFGPGTRLTVL.

The gene calls are TRBV29-1 and TRBJ2-2; D is unresolved. Trimming cost V 8 bases and J 6 bases, with 22 bases left between them. Germline-derived CDR1 and CDR2 are SQVTM and ANQGSEA. The CDR3 is 15 residues long. DNA of the CDR3: TGCAGCACATACCTCTCGGAAACAAGCTCCGGGGAGCTGTTTTTT. Amino acid sequence: CSTYLSETSSGELFF.

The gene calls are TRBV4-3 and TRBJ2-1; 8 bases map to TRBD2. CDR3 length: 16 amino acids. From germline, CDR1 is LGHNA and CDR2 YSLEER. J gave up 1 base and V 1 base, and 3 bases lay outside the gene matches. The CDR3 nucleotides are TGCGCCAGCAGCCAAGTTGCGGGGGGTTCCTACAATGAGCAGTTCTTC. It is translated as CASSQVAGGSYNEQFF.

The chain has TRBV6-5 and TRBJ1-5, with 8 positions matching TRBD1. V lost 6 bases to trimming and J lost 9 bases; unmatched junction nucleotides: 10. Germline values: CDR1 MNHEY, CDR2 SVGAGI. The CDR3 sequence is 14 residues long. CDR3 amino acids: CASSPGQGQAPQHF. The DNA for the CDR3 is TGTGCCAGCAGCCCTGGACAGGGTCAAGCGCCCCAGCATTTT.

The chain joins TRBV7-9 to TRBJ2-2, with 8 positions matching TRBD2. CDR3 length equals 16 residues. Trimming removed 4 bases from V and 2 bases from J; junction bases left unmatched: 6. Germline CDR1 SEHNR, CDR2 FQNEAQ (reference sequence). As DNA, the CDR3 is TGTGCCAGCAGCTACGGGGGGGACTTCAACACCGGGGAGCTGTTTTTT. Protein sequence: CASSYGGDFNTGELFF.

The DNA for the CDR3 is TGTGCCAGCAGTGACCTACCTATTCAGGTATTCACCTACGAGCAGTACTTC. This translates into CASSDLPIQVFTYEQYF. The chain employs TRBV2 and TRBJ2-7; no definite D call. Germline assignment: CDR1 SNHLY and CDR2 FYNNEI. CDR3 length equals 17 residues. V was shortened by 3 bases and J by 2 bases, with 20 bases between the two germline ends.

This clone was detected a few times. The chain recombines TRBV28 with TRBJ2-6; 7 nucleotides align to TRBD1. The trim removed 5 bases at V and 0 bases at J, leaving 1 base unmatched. This CDR3 has 15 amino acids. Germline V lookup: CDR1 MDHEN, CDR2 SYDVKM. DNA for the CDR3: TGTGCCAGCAGTGAGGGGGCCTCTGGGGCCAACGTCCTGACTTTC. Translation: CASSEGASGANVLTF.

This clone came up a few times. CDR3 residues: CASSGWLGAGARGNTIYF. The CDR3 nucleotides are TGTGCCAGCAGTGGGTGGTTAGGGGCCGGGGCGCGAGGAAACACCATATATTTT. The rearrangement links TRBV6-1 to TRBJ1-3; possible D gene TRBD1, 5 bases. Germline V gives CDR1 MNHNS, CDR2 SASEGT. The CDR3 loop spans 18 amino acids. V lost 4 bases, J lost 4 bases, and 23 bases lay in between.

The chain joins TRBV30 to TRBJ1-2; D gene ambiguous. CDR3 length equals 13 residues. The V gene's germline CDR1 is GTSNPN and CDR2 SVGIG (reference sequence). V gave up 0 bases and J gave up 2 bases, with 7 bases separating them. The CDR3 bases are TGTGCCTGGAGTGTGTTTGCAAACTATGGCTACACCTTC. Translated, it gives CAWSVFANYGYTF.

This chain links TRBV11-2 with TRBJ2-5, with D perhaps TRBD1 (5 bases). Trimming shortened V by 3 bases and J by 0 bases, and 14 bases separated the two germline ends. From germline, CDR1 is SGHAT and CDR2 FQNNGV. CDR3 length: 16 residues. CDR3 in DNA: TGTGCCAGCAGCTTGGGGCAAAGTTTGTACCAAGAGACCCAGTACTTC. As protein: CASSLGQSLYQETQYF.

This chain links TRBV11-3 with TRBJ2-7; TRBD1 matches at 7 bases. Germline lookup yields CDR1 SGHNT and CDR2 YENEEA. The CDR3 is made up of 14 amino acids. V was pared by 5 bases and J by 6 bases, with 10 bases of the junction left unmatched. The CDR3 is CASSNTGTDREQYF. The CDR3 region has the DNA TGTGCCAGCAGCAATACCGGGACAGATCGCGAGCAGTACTTC.

The V and J genes are TRBV6-1 and TRBJ2-3, with 9 bases aligning to TRBD2. Germline trimming cut 2 bases from V and 11 bases from J; bases unmatched to any gene: 11. CDR1 and CDR2 from the germline V gene are MNHNS and SASEGT. This CDR3 has 15 amino acids. The CDR3 loop reads CASSERGTSPGGQYF. CDR3 in DNA: TGTGCCAGCAGTGAACGGGGGACTAGCCCTGGGGGGCAGTATTTT.

The genes are TRBV2 and TRBJ2-2; D call uncertain. Germline V gives CDR1 SNHLY, CDR2 FYNNEI. V dropped 7 bases and J dropped 3 bases, with 15 bases sitting between them. The length of the CDR3 is 15 residues. CDR3 in DNA: TGTGCCAGCACCGCCCGAACGCTTTACACCGGGGAGCTGTTTTTT. Translated: CASTARTLYTGELFF.

The V call is TRBV5-1, the J call TRBJ1-4, with 9 nucleotides matching TRBD1. Germline CDR1 is SGHRS and CDR2 is YFSETQ. The CDR3 runs 14 residues. With 4 bases clipped from V and 8 bases from J, the junction kept 6 bases outside the gene matches. The CDR3 DNA is TGCGCCAGCAGCCTGGGACAGGGTGTCGAAAAACTGTTTTTT. Protein: CASSLGQGVEKLFF.

The chain combines TRBV27 with TRBJ2-1; 8 bases align to TRBD1. This CDR3 spans 15 amino acids. Germline-derived CDR1 and CDR2 are MNHEY and SMNVEV (reference sequence). J lost 4 bases, V lost 3 bases, and 5 bases had no gene match. The CDR3 nucleotides read TGTGCCAGCAGTTTCTCAGACAGGGGATACAATGAGCAGTTCTTC. This codes for CASSFSDRGYNEQFF.

This sequence joins TRBV18 and TRBJ1-1; no definite D call. CDR3 length: 14 residues. Deletions cut 8 bases from V and 7 bases from J, with 20 bases between. The germline gives CDR1 KGHSH, CDR2 LQKENI. CDR3 in DNA: TGTGCCAGCCTAAGGGATTATCCTGACGGTGAAGCTTTCTTT. Translating gives CASLRDYPDGEAFF.

The chain couples TRBV5-1 to TRBJ2-7; TRBD1 matches at 7 bases. This CDR3 region has 15 residues. V shed 3 bases and J 3 bases; nucleotides not matched to a gene: 9. CDR1 and CDR2 from the germline V gene are SGHRS and YFSETQ. The CDR3 sequence: CASSSPRGMGYEQYF. Here the CDR3 DNA reads TGCGCCAGCAGCTCGCCCAGGGGGATGGGCTACGAGCAGTACTTC. The full variable domain, rest sourced from reference TRBV5-1 and TRBJ2-7, is KAGVTQTPRYLIKTRGQQVTLSCSPISGHRSVSWYQQTPGQGLQFLFEYFSETQRNKGNFPGRFSGRQFSNSRSEMNVSTLELGDSALYLCASSSPRGMGYEQYFGPGTRLTVT.

This clone appeared a few times. V usage is TRBV27 and J usage is TRBJ1-2; D is perhaps TRBD1 (5 bases). Germline V gene sequence: CDR1 MNHEY, CDR2 SMNVEV (reference sequence). Trimming left V 5 bases short and J 0 bases short, with 10 bases between. The CDR3 loop spans 14 amino acids. The CDR3 DNA reads as TGTGCCAGCAGTCCGTCGACAGCTAACTATGGCTACACCTTC. It is translated as CASSPSTANYGYTF.

The chain has TRBV6-6 and TRBJ2-7, with 8 nucleotides matching TRBD2. The V gene's germline CDR1 is MNHNY and CDR2 SVGAGI (reference sequence). The CDR3 sequence is 14 residues long. The V and J ends lost 5 bases and 0 bases, in that order; junction bases with no gene match: 3. Written as DNA, the CDR3 is TGTGCCAGCAGTCCGGGGGGGAGCTCCTACGAGCAGTACTTC. It encodes CASSPGGSSYEQYF.

This clone has only one observation. This chain uses TRBV9 with TRBJ2-7; 7 bases match TRBD2. Germline V CDR1 and CDR2: SGDLS, YYNGEE. The CDR3 length is 15 residues. J was trimmed by 2 bases and V by 1 base; bases with no gene match: 6. CDR3 in amino acids: CASSVTAAGTYEQYF. DNA for the CDR3: TGTGCCAGCAGCGTAACGGCAGCGGGGACCTACGAGCAGTACTTC.

V is TRBV5-4 and J is TRBJ1-1; D unresolved. This CDR3 is 14 amino acids long. Germline V gives CDR1 SGHNT, CDR2 YYREEE (reference sequence). The ends were cut back, 7 bases at V and 1 base at J, with 14 bases in the middle. CDR3 coding DNA: TGTGCCAGCTCAAGGGAGAGTGCGAACACTGAAGCTTTCTTT. It is translated as CASSRESANTEAFF.

The chain links TRBV4-3 to TRBJ2-1, with TRBD2 matching over 8 bases. The CDR3 is 20 amino acids. Trimming removed 0 bases from V and 1 base from J; junction bases left unmatched: 14. Germline loops: CDR1 LGHNA, CDR2 YSLEER. CDR3 nucleotides: TGCGCCAGCAGCCAAGACCATGGACTAGCCGGGGTGGGGTCCTACAATGAGCAGTTCTTC. Amino acid sequence: CASSQDHGLAGVGSYNEQFF.

CDR3 loop: CASSETVAEQETQYF. CDR3 sequence (DNA): TGTGCCAGCAGCGAGACCGTGGCAGAGCAAGAGACCCAGTACTTC. This chain links TRBV9 with TRBJ2-5; D is uncertain. CDR1 is SGDLS and CDR2 is YYNGEE in the germline V gene. The CDR3 has 15 amino acids. V lost 3 bases to trimming and J lost 2 bases, with 14 bases between them.

The chain links TRBV6-5 to TRBJ2-5, with 9 positions matching TRBD2. Germline CDR1 is MNHEY and CDR2 is SVGAGI. V shed 3 bases and J 1 base; nucleotides not matched to a gene: 6. CDR3 length equals 16 residues. The CDR3 region has the DNA TGTGCCAGCAGTTATAAATGGCGGGAGGGCCAAGAGACCCAGTACTTC. Translated: CASSYKWREGQETQYF.

The chain has TRBV30 and TRBJ1-1, with D maybe TRBD1 (6 bases). CDR3 length: 12 residues. The V end was cut by 2 bases, the J end by 5 bases, with 9 bases between. CDR1 is GTSNPN and CDR2 is SVGIG in the germline V gene (reference sequence). The CDR3 nucleotides read TGTGCCTGGAGTACAGGGAGGACTGAAGCTTTCTTT. Amino acid sequence: CAWSTGRTEAFF.